A selection of T cell receptor beta chains follows, all from one sample in a study of response to subunit inactivated influenza vaccine. TCRdb re-derived calls from the RT-PCR reads in MiXCR, one entry per CDR3 protein. The sample records about 570,000 distinct CDR3 sequences, over 9.5% being singletons. The sample in question was PBMCs from blood, obtained on the day of vaccination. All receptors derive from a man in his fifties or sixties who received an inactivated influenza vaccine. CDR3s include the opening cysteine and the closing phenylalanine or tryptophan. The D gene is left open where the match is weak. Some rows have no size entry. The others give once, few or many, or a class for an expanded clone.

TGTGCCAGCAGTCCCACAGGGTTCACTGAAGCTTTCTTT | CASSPTGFTEAFF | few | . | TRBJ1-1 | TRBV7-2
TGTGCCAGCAGCCACCCGGCCGGGACAGGGATCACCGGGGAGCTGTTTTTT | CASSHPAGTGITGELFF | . | TRBD1 | TRBJ2-2 | TRBV6-1
TGTGCCAGCAGTTTAACCTTAGGGGGCTCCGGGCAGTACTTC | CASSLTLGGSGQYF | . | TRBD1 | TRBJ2-7 | TRBV12-3/TRBV12-4
TGTGCCAGCAGTCAGACCCCTACCAACGGCGAGCAGTACTTC | CASSQTPTNGEQYF | . | . | TRBJ2-7 | TRBV6-1
TGTGCCAGCAGCAAGCACGGTACTTCAGGGTATTCACCCCTCCACTTT | CASSKHGTSGYSPLHF | . | . | TRBJ1-6 | TRBV21-1
TGTGCCAGCAGTTCACCGGGACAGGGCAGCTACGAGCAGTACTTC | CASSSPGQGSYEQYF | many | TRBD1 | TRBJ2-7 | TRBV12-3/TRBV12-4
TGTGCCAGCAGCGTAGTTGGGGGTGCTAGCACAGATACGCAGTATTTT | CASSVVGGASTDTQYF | few | . | TRBJ2-3 | TRBV9
TGTGCCAGCAGTATCGGGGAAATTTTCAACACAGATACGCAGTATTTT | CASSIGEIFNTDTQYF | few | . | TRBJ2-3 | TRBV6-1
TGCGCCAGCAGCTTGGCGGCAGGGGGCGCGGAGACCCAGTACTTC | CASSLAAGGAETQYF | . | TRBD1 | TRBJ2-5 | TRBV5-1
TGCGCCAGCACGGCGGTGCCTAACGGAGATACGCAGTATTTT | CASTAVPNGDTQYF | many | . | TRBJ2-3 | TRBV5-1
TGTGCCAGCAGTTACTCGACAGGTCTATCCACCGGGGAGCTGTTTTTT | CASSYSTGLSTGELFF | . | . | TRBJ2-2 | TRBV6-2/TRBV6-3
TGCGCCAGCAGCCAAGCACTAGCTGAGACCCAGTACTTC | CASSQALAETQYF | many | . | TRBJ2-5 | TRBV4-1
TGTGCCAGCAGGGAACCGGACAGGGACCCCTCTGGGGCCAACGTCCTGACTTTC | CASREPDRDPSGANVLTF | many | TRBD1 | TRBJ2-6 | TRBV2
TGCAGTGCTAGAGATGGGAGCGGCACAGATACGCAGTATTTT | CSARDGSGTDTQYF | many | . | TRBJ2-3 | TRBV20-1
TGTGCCAGCAGGTCCGGACAGGGATTCTACAATGAGCAGTTCTTC | CASRSGQGFYNEQFF | few | TRBD1 | TRBJ2-1 | TRBV28
TGCGCCAGCAGCCCACCCCGACAGGGTTGGACCGGGGAGCTGTTTTTT | CASSPPRQGWTGELFF | . | TRBD1 | TRBJ2-2 | TRBV5-1
TGCAGCGTTTATGGGGGCGTCCTTCCCTACGAGCAGTACTTC | CSVYGGVLPYEQYF | few | . | TRBJ2-7 | TRBV29-1
TGTGCCAGCAGCTCCGGGATCCAGGGGAATGAGCAGTTCTTC | CASSSGIQGNEQFF | few | . | TRBJ2-1 | TRBV7-9
TGTGCCAGCAGTGAAGCGGAAAGGGAAAAACTGTTTTTT | CASSEAEREKLFF | once | . | TRBJ1-4 | TRBV2
TGTGCCAGCAGACCACGTGCCGGGCACGGGGAGCTGTTTTTT | CASRPRAGHGELFF | . | . | TRBJ2-2 | TRBV12-3/TRBV12-4
TGCGCCAGCAGCTATCAGGGGGCCGAAAACATTCAGTACTTC | CASSYQGAENIQYF | few | TRBD1 | TRBJ2-4 | TRBV4-1
TGCGCCAGCAGCCCAGGGACAGCAGCCACTGAAGCTTTCTTT | CASSPGTAATEAFF | . | TRBD1 | TRBJ1-1 | TRBV5-1
TGTGCCAGCAGTGCGCAAGGGGTCTCCTACACTGAAGCTTTCTTT | CASSAQGVSYTEAFF | . | . | TRBJ1-1 | TRBV6-1
TGCGCCAGCAGCTTGGCCGGGCTAATAGATACGCAGTATTTT | CASSLAGLIDTQYF | few | . | TRBJ2-3 | TRBV5-1